This T cell receptor beta chain was observed in a study of OX40 agonist ivuxolimab in advanced cancers. With baseline, cycle 4 day 1, and cycle 7 day 1 as timepoints, blood was sampled. Generated by immunoSEQ multiplex PCR, the TCRdb table keeps only in-frame clones and is missing some. The top ten clones hold 0.4% to 0.65% of a sample with approximately 91,000 clones, roughly nine tenths of them seen once. The origin of this receptor is an adult with an advanced solid tumor such as melanoma, head and neck, liver or kidney cancer. The material sequenced was CD4+ or CD8+ T cells sorted from blood, taken in a trial of the OX40 agonist ivuxolimab.

Written as DNA, the CDR3 is TGTGCCAGCAGCCAAGTGCGGGACTACTATGGCTACACCTTC. Protein: CASSQVRDYYGYTF. The rearrangement joins TRBV4-2 to TRBJ1-2, with D perhaps matching TRBD1 (5 bases). V lost 1 base, J lost 3 bases, and 9 bases lay in between. Germline-derived CDR1 and CDR2 are LGHNA and YNFKEQ. The CDR3 covers 14 residues.